These 27 T cell receptor beta chains were sequenced from one sample in a study of blood T cell repertoires in COVID-19. Libraries were prepared by immunoSEQ multiplex PCR; TCRdb keeps only in-frame clonotypes and omits some of them. Here the sample spans approximately 240,000 clones, 70% to 85% being singletons. Sequencing used peripheral blood. These TCRs come from a middle-aged woman who had recovered from COVID-19.

The CDR3 region is CASSSTIGQSKSYEQYF. CDR3 DNA sequence: TGTGCCAGCAGCTCCACGATCGGACAGAGCAAATCCTACGAGCAGTACTTC. The V call is TRBV13, the J call TRBJ2-7; the D gene is possibly TRBD1 (6 bases). Germline V gene lookup returns CDR1 PRHDT and CDR2 FYEKMQ (reference sequence). This CDR3 has 17 amino acids. Trimming took 4 bases from V and 1 from J, leaving 20 bases between them.

The V and J genes are TRBV27 and TRBJ2-1, with D perhaps matching TRBD1 (5 bases). The germline V gene encodes CDR1 MNHEY and CDR2 SMNVEV (reference sequence). Deletions cut 2 bases from V and 0 bases from J, with 17 bases between. There are 18 residues in the CDR3. CDR3 region: CASSLRFGPGSSYNEQFF. CDR3 DNA: TGTGCCAGCAGTTTAAGATTTGGGCCAGGGTCCTCCTACAATGAGCAGTTCTTC.

This chain connects TRBV7-3 to TRBJ1-1; TRBD1 aligns across 7 bases. Losses at the gene ends were 4 bases for V and 11 bases for J; bases not matched to a gene: 7. The length of the CDR3 is 12 residues. Germline CDR1 is SGHTA and CDR2 is FQGTGA. The DNA of the CDR3 is TGTGCCAGCAGCTCAAACACAGGGGTGGCTTTCTTT. This gives the protein CASSSNTGVAFF. The variable domain in full, completed from reference TRBV7-3 and TRBJ1-1, reads GAGVSQTPSNKVTEKGKYVELRCDPISGHTALYWYRQSLGQGPEFLIYFQGTGAADDSGLPNDRFFAVRPEGSVSTLKIQRTERGDSAVYLCASSSNTGVAFFGQGTRLTVV.

There are many counts of this clone. This chain uses TRBV19 with TRBJ2-7, with 7 nucleotides matching TRBD1. V shed 6 bases, J shed 7 bases, and the junction held 12 bases outside the gene matches. The CDR3 loop spans 14 amino acids. Germline CDR1 reads LNHDA; CDR2 reads SQIVND (reference sequence). CDR3 in amino acids: CASSPGQSLGEQYF. Here the CDR3 DNA reads TGTGCCAGTAGCCCGGGACAGTCATTGGGAGAGCAGTACTTC. The full variable domain, rest sourced from reference TRBV19 and TRBJ2-7, is DGGITQSPKYLFRKEGQNVTLSCEQNLNHDAMYWYRQDPGQGLRLIYYSQIVNDFQKGDIAEGYSVSREKKESFPLTVTSAQKNPTAFYLCASSPGQSLGEQYFGPGTRLTVT.

The rearrangement links TRBV19 to TRBJ1-4; TRBD1 matches at 7 bases. The CDR3 is 16 residues long. Germline CDR1 reads LNHDA; CDR2 reads SQIVND (reference sequence). Trimming cost V 2 bases and J 7 bases; bases outside gene matches: 10. The CDR3: CASSIKGKGDSEKLFF. The CDR3 DNA reads TGTGCCAGTAGTATAAAGGGAAAAGGGGACAGTGAAAAACTGTTTTTT.

The chain combines TRBV4-3 with TRBJ1-2; 7 bases line up with TRBD1. This CDR3 region has 15 residues. With V trimmed by 5 bases and J by 5 bases, 11 bases remained unmatched. Germline V gene data show CDR1 as LGHNA and CDR2 as YSLEER. The CDR3 DNA reads as TGCGCCAGCAGCGAAGGGACTACAGGGGTTTATGGCTACACCTTC. Its translation is CASSEGTTGVYGYTF.

This clone was seen only a few times. J is TRBJ1-3 and V is TRBV6-5; D is uncertain. There are 15 residues in the CDR3. CDR1 is MNHEY, CDR2 SVGAGI, per germline. V lost 2 bases to trimming and J lost 4 bases, with 12 bases between them. The CDR3 spells CASSYRSSGGNTIYF. Here the CDR3 DNA reads TGTGCCAGCAGTTACCGCTCGTCGGGGGGAAACACCATATATTTT.

With regard to this clone: At one end the junction does not follow the germline gene, possibly because of a read error. The sample holds other DNA sequences that translate to the same CDR3. The CDR3 DNA is TGCGCCAGCAGCTTAGGCGGGGATCGCGAGCAGTACTTC. It encodes CASSLGGDREQYF. The V call is TRBV11-2, the J call TRBJ2-7; D perhaps matches TRBD2 (6 bases). There are 13 residues in the CDR3. Germline loops: CDR1 SGHAT, CDR2 FQNNGV.

The chain couples TRBV19 to TRBJ1-5; D may be TRBD1 (6 bases). V was clipped by 8 bases and J by 2 bases, with 10 bases between them. The CDR3 is 13 amino acids. Per the germline V gene, CDR1 is LNHDA and CDR2 is SQIVND (reference sequence). CDR3 bases: TGTGCCAGTCAGGGGATGGGCAATCAGCCCCAGCATTTT. It yields the protein CASQGMGNQPQHF.

In DNA form, the CDR3 reads TGTGCCTGGAGTGTACCAAGGACAGGGCCCCGAGCTAACTATGGCTACACCTTC. It codes for CAWSVPRTGPRANYGYTF. The chain is built from TRBV30 and TRBJ1-2, with 8 nucleotides matching TRBD1. Germline V gene lookup returns CDR1 GTSNPN and CDR2 SVGIG (reference sequence). The ends lost 0 bases at V and 0 bases at J; junction bases unmatched: 12. The CDR3 contains 18 residues.

The V and J genes are TRBV7-8 and TRBJ2-4, with D maybe TRBD2 (6 bases). The germline V and J ends were trimmed by 6 bases and 1 base, with 16 bases remaining between them. Germline V CDR1 and CDR2: SGHVS, FQNEAQ. The CDR3 covers 16 residues. The CDR3 DNA reads as TGTGCCAGCAGTTCCCCGGCCCTAGCGGCCAAAAACATTCAGTACTTC. This sequence encodes CASSSPALAAKNIQYF.

The J gene is TRBJ2-3, the V gene TRBV4-2; possibly TRBD2 for D (5 bases). The V and J ends lost 1 base and 6 bases respectively, with 8 bases between them. The CDR3 sequence is 13 residues long. The germline V gene has CDR1 LGHNA and CDR2 YNFKEQ. DNA for the CDR3: TGTGCCAGCAGCCAAGGAACGGGGGATACGCAGTATTTT. Translating it yields CASSQGTGDTQYF.

The rearrangement uses TRBV10-2 and TRBJ2-7; a weak D match, TRBD1 (5 bases). The CDR3 consists of 18 residues. The V end was cut by 2 bases, the J end by 3 bases, with 23 bases between. Germline loops: CDR1 WSHSY, CDR2 SAAADI. The CDR3 DNA reads as TGCGCCAGCAGTGAGGCTCTAAGGGGTGAATCCGTCCTCTACGAGCAGTACTTC. Protein product: CASSEALRGESVLYEQYF.

V and J are TRBV11-2 and TRBJ2-5, with 10 nucleotides matching TRBD2. With 6 bases clipped from V and 2 bases from J, the junction kept 6 bases outside the gene matches. Germline CDR1 is SGHAT and CDR2 is FQNNGV. This CDR3 comprises 15 residues. CDR3 amino acids: CASRHLAGEQETQYF. The DNA for the CDR3 is TGTGCCAGCAGACACCTAGCGGGGGAGCAAGAGACCCAGTACTTC.

This clone was counted once. The chain uses TRBV7-9 and TRBJ2-2, with unresolved D. V was pared by 3 bases and J by 5 bases, with 4 bases between. Germline CDR1 reads SEHNR; CDR2 reads FQNEAQ (reference sequence). The CDR3 spans 12 residues. The CDR3 DNA is TGTGCCAGCAGCTTCGTTACCGGGGAGCTGTTTTTT. Residues: CASSFVTGELFF. The full variable domain, rest sourced from reference TRBV7-9 and TRBJ2-2, is DTGVSQNPRHKITKRGQNVTFRCDPISEHNRLYWYRQTLGQGPEFLTYFQNEAQLEKSRLLSDRFSAERPKGSFSTLEIQRTEQGDSAMYLCASSFVTGELFFGEGSRLTVL.

Only one count was recorded for this clone. The chain carries TRBV10-3 and TRBJ2-1; 9 bases match TRBD1. The germline CDR1 and CDR2 sequences are ENHRY and SYGVKD. This CDR3 spans 14 amino acids. The J segment lost 3 bases and the V segment lost 4 bases, leaving 1 base of the junction unmatched. The CDR3 is CAISAGQGYNEQFF. CDR3 DNA sequence: TGTGCCATCAGTGCGGGACAGGGCTACAATGAGCAGTTCTTC.

The count of this clone is one. The chain joins TRBV19 to TRBJ2-3; D might be TRBD1 (6 bases). The CDR3 length is 14 residues. Germline CDR1 is LNHDA and CDR2 is SQIVND (reference sequence). Trimming removed 9 bases at V and 2 bases at J, with 15 bases between. As DNA, the CDR3 is TGTGCCAGCAAAACAGGGCGCAACACAGATACGCAGTATTTT. Protein sequence: CASKTGRNTDTQYF.

The V call is TRBV18, the J call TRBJ1-3; 11 bases line up with TRBD1. The CDR3 contains 16 residues. Per germline, CDR1 KGHSH and CDR2 LQKENI. With V trimmed by 3 bases and J by 3 bases, 4 bases remained unmatched. This CDR3 reads CASSPLDRGLGNTIYF. CDR3 nucleotide sequence: TGTGCCAGCTCACCGTTGGACAGGGGGCTTGGAAACACCATATATTTT.

The chain recombines TRBV21-1 with TRBJ2-2; the table assigns TRBD2, which was not confirmed against the DNA. TRBV21-1 has pseudogene status. The CDR3 runs to 15 residues. Here the CDR3 reads CASSSRASDTGELFF. The CDR3 DNA reads TGTGCCAGCAGCTCCCGAGCTAGTGACACCGGGGAGCTGTTTTTT.

This clone came up once. This chain's CDR3 is CASKDRVGISGANVLTF. For the CDR3, the DNA is TGTGCCAGCAAGGACAGGGTAGGGATCTCTGGGGCCAACGTCCTGACTTTC. The chain is built from TRBV5-6 and TRBJ2-6; 8 nucleotides line up with TRBD1. Losses at the gene ends were 6 bases for V and 0 bases for J; bases not matched to a gene: 8. The CDR3 length is 17 residues. The germline V gene has CDR1 SGHDT and CDR2 YYEEEE.

The chain recombines TRBV19 with TRBJ2-7, with D possibly matching TRBD1 (5 bases). CDR1 is LNHDA, CDR2 SQIVND, per germline (reference sequence). The CDR3 consists of 14 residues. Trimming removed 5 bases from V and 3 bases from J, with 14 bases in between. The CDR3 nucleotides are TGTGCCAGTAGTTCAACAGGAGTAGTCTACGAGCAGTACTTC. As protein: CASSSTGVVYEQYF. The variable domain in full, with the rest retrieved from reference TRBV19 and TRBJ2-7, is DGGITQSPKYLFRKEGQNVTLSCEQNLNHDAMYWYRQDPGQGLRLIYYSQIVNDFQKGDIAEGYSVSREKKESFPLTVTSAQKNPTAFYLCASSSTGVVYEQYFGPGTRLTVT.

CDR3 DNA: TGTGCCACCAGCAGAGATCGGGGACAGTTTGGAAACACCATATATTTT. It translates to CATSRDRGQFGNTIYF. This rearrangement joins TRBV15 to TRBJ1-3; 7 bases are shared with TRBD1. The J segment lost 3 bases and the V segment lost 0 bases, leaving 5 bases of the junction unmatched. The CDR3 has 16 amino acids. From germline, CDR1 is LNHNV and CDR2 YYDKDF (reference sequence).

As DNA, the CDR3 is TGTGCCATCAGTCAACTAGCGGGGGGTTCTTACGAGCAGTACTTC. Amino acids: CAISQLAGGSYEQYF. The chain has TRBV10-3 and TRBJ2-7; 12 bases agree with TRBD2. There are 15 residues in the CDR3. V lost 5 bases to trimming and J lost 4 bases; unmatched junction nucleotides: 6. Germline V CDR1 and CDR2: ENHRY, SYGVKD.

J is TRBJ1-2 and V is TRBV28; D possibly corresponds to TRBD1 (5 bases). CDR1 and CDR2 from the germline V gene are MDHEN and SYDVKM. The CDR3 is 13 amino acids. V was cut by 2 bases and J by 6 bases, with 10 bases left in between. The CDR3 bases are TGTGCCAGCAGTTTACGCAGGGAGGATGGCTACACCTTC. Its protein is CASSLRREDGYTF.

The gene calls are TRBV5-6 and TRBJ2-3; TRBD2 aligns across 7 bases. CDR1 and CDR2 from the germline V gene are SGHDT and YYEEEE. The J segment lost 1 base and the V segment lost 0 bases, leaving 2 bases of the junction unmatched. The CDR3 has 15 residues. This CDR3 is CASSLAGGGTDTQYF. The CDR3 nucleotides are TGTGCCAGCAGCTTGGCGGGGGGAGGCACAGATACGCAGTATTTT.

The chain employs TRBV7-9 and TRBJ2-7; D might be TRBD2 (5 bases). Germline V gene data show CDR1 as SEHNR and CDR2 as FQNEAQ (reference sequence). The V end was cut by 2 bases, the J end by 2 bases, with 7 bases between. The CDR3 contains 13 residues. CDR3 protein: CASSLSGTYEQYF. CDR3 coding DNA: TGTGCCAGCAGCTTATCGGGAACCTACGAGCAGTACTTC.

The rearrangement links TRBV6-5 to TRBJ2-6, with 7 positions matching TRBD1. Germline-derived CDR1 and CDR2 are MNHEY and SVGAGI. The junction had 7 bases not matched to a gene; V was cut back by 8 bases and J by 3 bases. The CDR3 consists of 15 residues. CDR3 nucleotides: TGTGCCAGCTCACAACAGGGGATTGGGGCCAACGTCCTGACTTTC. Its translation: CASSQQGIGANVLTF.